The rows below give T cell receptor beta chains drawn from one sample of a study of blood T cell repertoires in COVID-19. Sequenced by immunoSEQ multiplex PCR; TCRdb stores in-frame clones only, minus some. In the table there are 190,000 or so clones, roughly nine tenths of which are singletons. The sequenced sample was peripheral blood. Every receptor here comes from a woman aged 70-85 years with acute or convalescent COVID-19. The CDR3 runs from the conserved cysteine through the conserved F or W. Each record gives: J gene, V gene, D gene, clone size, CDR3 protein, CDR3 DNA. A D gene is named only where the DNA matches it firmly. Expanded clones are given a class, and other clones once, few, many or no size at all.

TRBJ1-4 TRBV11-2 TRBD1 - CASSMGQGDEKLFF TGTGCCAGCAGCATGGGACAGGGGGATGAAAAACTGTTTTTT
TRBJ2-3 TRBV9 TRBD2 - CASSVDAGDADTQYF TGTGCCAGCAGCGTAGATGCGGGAGACGCAGATACGCAGTATTTT
TRBJ2-7 TRBV11-2 TRBD2 - CASSSAGGPTYEQYF TGTGCCAGCAGCTCAGCGGGAGGGCCGACCTACGAGCAGTACTTC
TRBJ2-7 TRBV27 TRBD2 - CASSALAGTTYEQYF TGTGCCAGCAGTGCCCTAGCGGGGACTACCTACGAGCAGTACTTC
TRBJ2-7 TRBV5-1 TRBD2 once CASSPPGGRSYGEQYF TGCGCCAGCAGCCCACCGGGGGGACGAAGCTACGGCGAGCAGTACTTC
TRBJ1-3 TRBV9 TRBD1 - CASSAWTGFSTSGNTIYF TGTGCCAGCAGCGCATGGACAGGTTTCTCAACCTCTGGAAACACCATATATTTT
TRBJ1-3 TRBV19 - once CASSMVGSSSGNTIYF TGTGCCAGTAGTATGGTGGGCTCGAGCTCTGGAAACACCATATATTTT
TRBJ2-2 TRBV10-1 TRBD2 - CASSESGSGGTGELFF TGCGCCAGCAGTGAGTCGGGTAGCGGGGGCACCGGGGAGCTGTTTTTT
TRBJ2-7 TRBV5-5 TRBD2 once CASSPGTTTYEQYF TGTGCCAGCAGCCCCGGGACTACCACGTACGAGCAGTACTTC
TRBJ2-2 TRBV12-3/TRBV12-4 - - CASSFSSTGELFF TGTGCCAGCAGTTTCTCGAGCACCGGGGAGCTGTTTTTT
TRBJ2-1 TRBV7-6 TRBD2 once CASGSGGEQFF TGTGCCAGCGGTAGCGGGGGTGAGCAGTTCTTC